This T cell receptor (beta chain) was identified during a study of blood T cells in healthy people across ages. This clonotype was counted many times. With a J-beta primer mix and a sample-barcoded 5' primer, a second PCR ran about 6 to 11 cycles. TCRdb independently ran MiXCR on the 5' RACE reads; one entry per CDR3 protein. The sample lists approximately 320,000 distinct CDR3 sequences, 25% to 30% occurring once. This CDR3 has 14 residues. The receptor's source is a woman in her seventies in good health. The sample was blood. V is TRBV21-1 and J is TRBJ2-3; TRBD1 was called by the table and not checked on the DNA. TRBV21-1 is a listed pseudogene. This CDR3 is CASSLPGSTDTQYF. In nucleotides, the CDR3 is TGTGCCAGCAGCTTACCGGGATCTACAGATACGCAGTATTTT.